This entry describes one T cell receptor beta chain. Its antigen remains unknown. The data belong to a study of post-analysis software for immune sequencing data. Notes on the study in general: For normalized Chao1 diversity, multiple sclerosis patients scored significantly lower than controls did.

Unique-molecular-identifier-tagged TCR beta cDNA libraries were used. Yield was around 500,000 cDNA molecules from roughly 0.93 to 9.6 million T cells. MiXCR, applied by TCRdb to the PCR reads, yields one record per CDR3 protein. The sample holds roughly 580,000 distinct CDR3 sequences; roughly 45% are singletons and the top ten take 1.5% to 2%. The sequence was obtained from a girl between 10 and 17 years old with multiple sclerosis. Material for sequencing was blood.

Here the CDR3 reads CASRSRDSDYQPQHF. The CDR3 coding sequence is TGTGCCAGCAGGTCCCGGGACAGTGATTATCAGCCCCAGCATTTT. The chain combines TRBV12-3 or TRBV12-4 with TRBJ1-5, with 7 bases aligning to TRBD1. Trimming cost V 6 bases and J 5 bases; bases outside gene matches: 10. The CDR3 totals 15 residues.